Presented here are 12 T cell receptor beta chains from one specimen sequenced in a study of prognosis after radiotherapy for stage I lung cancer. By two-round multiplex PCR, the TCR beta CDR3 was amplified from genomic DNA. The first round of PCR was done with primers that matched each TRBV and TRBJ gene. TCRdb reanalysed the multiplex PCR reads using MiXCR and keeps one entry per CDR3 protein. The profile shows about 31,000 distinct CDR3 sequences, 25% to 35% of them singletons. The sample consisted of PBMCs, taken before or after stereotactic body radiation therapy (not recorded which). The origin of the receptors is a donor aged 50 or older with non-small cell lung cancer.

This clonotype was seen many times. Here the CDR3 DNA reads TGTGCCACCAGTGAACTTGGGGGCACTGAAGCTTTCTTT. As protein: CATSELGGTEAFF. The rearrangement uses TRBV24-1 and TRBJ1-1; a possible D gene is TRBD1 (5 bases). This CDR3 has 13 residues. The V end was cut by 4 bases, the J end by 4 bases, with 9 bases between. The germline V gene has CDR1 KGHDR and CDR2 SFDVKD.

This clonotype was picked up many times. The rearrangement joins TRBV18 to TRBJ2-1; 9 bases are shared with TRBD1. Germline CDR1 KGHSH, CDR2 LQKENI. The CDR3 length is 15 residues. J was trimmed by 4 bases and V by 6 bases; bases with no gene match: 7. CDR3 bases: TGTGCCAGCTCCGCCGGGACAGGGTTTTACAATGAGCAGTTCTTC. It yields the protein CASSAGTGFYNEQFF.

This clonotype has a single count. V and J are TRBV5-1 and TRBJ2-5; no reliable D call. The CDR3 is 14 residues long. Germline loops: CDR1 SGHRS, CDR2 YFSETQ. V lost 2 bases, J lost 2 bases, and 10 bases lay in between. CDR3 amino acids: CASSFVTRQETQYF. As DNA, the CDR3 is TGCGCCAGCAGCTTCGTGACACGACAAGAGACCCAGTACTTC.

The J gene is TRBJ1-1, the V gene TRBV6-1; D call uncertain. The CDR3 covers 10 residues. From germline, CDR1 is MNHNS and CDR2 SASEGT. Trimming left V 6 bases short and J 5 bases short, with 4 bases between. The CDR3 bases are TGTGCCAGCAGACGGACTGAAGCTTTCTTT. This gives the protein CASRRTEAFF.

In the case of this clonotype: Just one base apart from a much larger clone, this may be a read error. The chain is built from TRBV2 and TRBJ2-3; D remains unclear. The CDR3 consists of 13 residues. Trimming cost V 2 bases and J 2 bases, with 5 bases left between them. CDR1 SNHLY and CDR2 FYNNEI come from the germline V gene. The CDR3 here is CASSETATDTQYF. The CDR3 bases are TGTGCCAGCAGTGAAACAGCCACAGATACGCAGTATTTT.

Notes on this clonotype: A far bigger clonotype differs at one base, so this is likely a read error. The rearrangement joins TRBV6-4 to TRBJ2-1; D is perhaps TRBD2 (6 bases). The CDR3 is 15 amino acids. Germline V gene lookup returns CDR1 MRHNA and CDR2 SNTAGT. The CDR3 sequence is CASSGLASIKDEQLF. CDR3 DNA: TGTGCCAGCAGTGGGCTAGCGAGTATTAAGGATGAGCAGCTCTTC.

This sequence joins TRBV25-1 and TRBJ2-1; perhaps TRBD2 as D (5 bases). Between the trimmed V and J ends, which lost 6 bases and 3 bases, there was a span of 9 bases. The CDR3 has 13 residues. Germline lookup yields CDR1 MGHDK and CDR2 SYGVNS. For the CDR3, the DNA is TGTGCCAGCAGCCTCCGGGACTACAATGAGCAGTTCTTC. It is translated as CASSLRDYNEQFF.

This clonotype was seen more than once but under ten times. This may arise from a read error, as a much more abundant clone is one base away. V and J are TRBV28 and TRBJ1-1; a weak D match, TRBD1 (5 bases). The germline gives CDR1 MDHEN, CDR2 SYDVKM. The CDR3 totals 19 residues. Trimming shortened V by 7 bases and J by 4 bases, and 31 bases separated the two germline ends. The CDR3 region has the DNA TGTGCCAGCACCTCGGGGTCCATATGGGGACGTCTATTAAGCACTGAAGCTTTCTTT. Amino acids: CASTSGSIWGRLLSTEAFF.

J is TRBJ2-7 and V is TRBV28; 10 bases agree with TRBD2. Looked up from germline, CDR1 is MDHEN and CDR2 is SYDVKM. Trimming at V came to 10 bases and at J to 3 bases, leaving 15 bases not matched to a gene. The CDR3 contains 16 residues. The CDR3 DNA follows: TGTGCCACAGGGAAAACGGGACTAGCGTCTTACTACGAGCAGTACTTC. Protein product: CATGKTGLASYYEQYF.

This clonotype was seen at least ten times. This chain links TRBV7-9 with TRBJ1-2; D unresolved. Deletions cut 6 bases from V and 3 bases from J, with 8 bases between. The CDR3 length is 12 residues. The V gene's germline CDR1 is SEHNR and CDR2 FQNEAQ (reference sequence). The CDR3, as DNA: TGTGCCAGCAGGGCGAAACACTATGGCTACACCTTC. This sequence encodes CASRAKHYGYTF. The whole variable domain, filled in from reference TRBV7-9 and TRBJ1-2, reads DTGVSQNPRHKITKRGQNVTFRCDPISEHNRLYWYRQTLGQGPEFLTYFQNEAQLEKSRLLSDRFSAERPKGSFSTLEIQRTEQGDSAMYLCASRAKHYGYTFGSGTRLTVV.

This clonotype was counted at least ten times. The rearrangement links TRBV11-2 to TRBJ2-1; 7 bases match TRBD2. V lost 1 base, J lost 7 bases, and 7 bases stayed unmatched. The CDR3 spans 15 residues. Per the germline V gene, CDR1 is SGHAT and CDR2 is FQNNGV. Here the CDR3 DNA reads TGTGCCAGCAGCTTAGTTGCGGGAGTGATGAATGAGCAGTTCTTC. It yields the protein CASSLVAGVMNEQFF.

This clonotype was detected only a few times. A much larger clone is a single base away; this may be a read error. V usage is TRBV19 and J usage is TRBJ1-4, with D tentatively TRBD1 (6 bases). Trimming shortened V by 0 bases and J by 0 bases, and 8 bases separated the two germline ends. Germline CDR1 and CDR2: LNHDA and SQIVND (reference sequence). The CDR3 totals 16 residues. DNA for the CDR3: TGTGCCAGTAGTATAGACCAGGGGACAACTAATGAAAAACTGTTTTTT. Translated: CASSIDQGTTNEKLFF.